This entry features one T cell receptor beta chain sequence. The CDR3 totals 16 residues. This entry is derived from a study of T cell clones after liver transplantation. Study context: Apart from a few HCV-positive recipients, transplants were for non-autoimmune, non-viral reasons. Until 12-24 months post-transplant, subjects got standard immunosuppression and no induction. Tolerance: complete withdrawal held at least one year, liver enzymes staying within twice normal.

Clones were read by immunoSEQ multiplex PCR, and TCRdb kept only the in-frame ones, dropping some. The sample has tens of thousands of clones, 70% to 75% seen once. V gene TRBV21-1 combines with J gene TRBJ1-4; the D call TRBD1 from the table was never checked on the DNA. TRBV21-1 is a known pseudogene. The sequence came from a human patient who received a liver transplant. Some T cells may have originated in the graft donor. The sample in question was CD4+ T cells from blood, obtained at the 22-month timepoint. CDR3 bases: TGTGCCACCGAGTCCAGGGGGACGGCAACTAATGAAAAACTGTTTTTT. It is translated as CATESRGTATNEKLFF.